The T cell receptor (beta chain) under discussion was sequenced for a study of follicular helper T cells after annual influenza vaccination. Study-level findings and limits: Each annual vaccination recalled recurring oligoclonal ICOS+CD38+ cTfh clonotypes. Only about 10-22% of analyzed cells yielded productive TCRB sequences.

Turning to this clone: The target antigen is unknown.

The CDR3 has 12 residues. The V gene's germline CDR1 is SGHTA and CDR2 FQGTGA. The ends were cut back, 5 bases at V and 6 bases at J, with 11 bases in the middle. Measured with immunoSEQ multiplex PCR; TCRdb has only the in-frame clones, and not every one. This table holds 7,300 or so clones, 65% to 85% found once. The time point was: 2015-2016 season, 7 days after influenza vaccination. Cells are cTfh (non-naive CD4+CXCR5+PD-1+), split by ICOS and CD38 into double-positive or double-negative. The material sequenced was CXCR5+ CD38- circulating T follicular helper cells from blood, taken 7 days after influenza vaccination. Subset specified: circulating Tfh, non-naive CD4+CXCR5+PD-1+ (ICOS+CD38+ or ICOS-CD38-). The source of this sequence is an adult who received the influenza vaccine. The chain joins TRBV7-3 to TRBJ2-7, with D tentatively TRBD1 (6 bases). The CDR3 is CASSEQGGEQYF. In DNA form, the CDR3 reads TGTGCCAGCAGCGAACAGGGTGGCGAGCAGTACTTC.